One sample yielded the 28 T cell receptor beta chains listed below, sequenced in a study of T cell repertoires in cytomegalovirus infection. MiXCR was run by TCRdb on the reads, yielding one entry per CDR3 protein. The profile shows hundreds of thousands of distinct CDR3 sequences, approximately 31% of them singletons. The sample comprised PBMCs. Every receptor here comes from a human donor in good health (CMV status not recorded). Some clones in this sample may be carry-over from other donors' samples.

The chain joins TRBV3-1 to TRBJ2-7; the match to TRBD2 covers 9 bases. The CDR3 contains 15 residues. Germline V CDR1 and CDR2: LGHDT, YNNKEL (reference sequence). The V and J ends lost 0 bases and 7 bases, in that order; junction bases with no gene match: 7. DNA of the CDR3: TGTGCCAGCAGCCAAGATCCGCTAGCGGGGCTGGAGCAGTACTTC. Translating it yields CASSQDPLAGLEQYF.

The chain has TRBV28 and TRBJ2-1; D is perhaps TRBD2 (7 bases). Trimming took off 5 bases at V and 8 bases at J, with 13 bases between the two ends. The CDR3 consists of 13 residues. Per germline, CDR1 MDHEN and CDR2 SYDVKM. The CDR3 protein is CASSKGGGDEQFF. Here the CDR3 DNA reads TGTGCCAGCAGTAAAGGGGGAGGGGATGAGCAGTTCTTC.

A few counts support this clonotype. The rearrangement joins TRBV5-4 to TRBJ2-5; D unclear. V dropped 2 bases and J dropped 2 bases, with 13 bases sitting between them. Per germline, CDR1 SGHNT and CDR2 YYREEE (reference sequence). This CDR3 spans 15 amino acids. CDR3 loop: CASSFTSRPQETQYF. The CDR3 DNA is TGTGCCAGCAGCTTTACGTCCCGACCACAAGAGACCCAGTACTTC.

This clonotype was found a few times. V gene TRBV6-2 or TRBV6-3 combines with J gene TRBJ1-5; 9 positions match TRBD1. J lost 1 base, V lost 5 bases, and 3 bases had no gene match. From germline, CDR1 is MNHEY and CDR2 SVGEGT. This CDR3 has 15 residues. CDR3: CASSKTGGSNQPQHF. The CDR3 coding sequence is TGTGCCAGCAGTAAGACAGGGGGAAGCAATCAGCCCCAGCATTTT.

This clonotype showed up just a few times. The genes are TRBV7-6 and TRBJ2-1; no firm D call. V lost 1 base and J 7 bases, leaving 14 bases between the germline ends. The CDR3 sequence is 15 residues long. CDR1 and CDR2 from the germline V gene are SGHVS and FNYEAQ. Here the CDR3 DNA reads TGTGCCAGCAGCTTAGGATTGGAGAACAAAAATGAGCAGTTCTTC. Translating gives CASSLGLENKNEQFF.

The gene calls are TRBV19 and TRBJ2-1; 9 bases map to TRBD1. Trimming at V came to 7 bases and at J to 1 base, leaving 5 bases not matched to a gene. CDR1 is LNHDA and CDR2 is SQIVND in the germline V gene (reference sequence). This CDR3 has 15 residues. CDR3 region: CASKMDRGSYNEQFF. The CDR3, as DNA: TGTGCCAGTAAGATGGACAGGGGATCCTACAATGAGCAGTTCTTC.

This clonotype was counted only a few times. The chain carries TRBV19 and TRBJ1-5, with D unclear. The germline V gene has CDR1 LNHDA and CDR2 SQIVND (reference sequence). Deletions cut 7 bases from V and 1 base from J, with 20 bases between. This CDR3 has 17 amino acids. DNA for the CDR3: TGTGCCAGTAAACCCGGTACACTCCGTAAGAGCAATCAGCCCCAGCATTTT. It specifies CASKPGTLRKSNQPQHF.

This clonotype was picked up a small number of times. In DNA form, the CDR3 reads TGTGCCAGCAGCCCTAACTCGGCGGGGACAGATACGCAGTATTTT. Its protein product is CASSPNSAGTDTQYF. The V and J genes are TRBV7-6 and TRBJ2-3; a weak D match, TRBD2 (6 bases). Germline CDR1 SGHVS, CDR2 FNYEAQ. The CDR3 is made up of 15 amino acids. Between the trimmed V and J ends, which lost 5 bases and 3 bases, there was a span of 15 bases.

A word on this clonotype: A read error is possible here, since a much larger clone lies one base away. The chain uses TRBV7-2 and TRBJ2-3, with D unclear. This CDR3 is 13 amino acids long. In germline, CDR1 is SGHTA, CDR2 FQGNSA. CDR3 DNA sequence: TGTTCCAGCAGCTTAGCTTCTGGAGATACGCAGTATTTT. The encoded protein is CSSSLASGDTQYF.

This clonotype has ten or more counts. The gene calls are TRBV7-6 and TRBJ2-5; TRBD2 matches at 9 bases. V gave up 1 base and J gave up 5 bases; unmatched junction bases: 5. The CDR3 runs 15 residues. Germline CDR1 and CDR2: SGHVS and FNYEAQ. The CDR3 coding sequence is TGTGCCAGCAGCTTAGAGACTAGCGGTTGGGAGACCCAGTACTTC. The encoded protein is CASSLETSGWETQYF.

The CDR3 sequence: CASSYDRKRETQYF. The CDR3 DNA reads TGTGCCAGCAGTTACGACCGGAAGAGAGAGACCCAGTACTTC. The chain joins TRBV6-5 to TRBJ2-5, with unresolved D. Per germline, CDR1 MNHEY and CDR2 SVGAGI. V lost 2 bases, J lost 4 bases, and 11 bases lay in between. The CDR3 covers 14 residues.

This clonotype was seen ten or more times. CDR3 DNA sequence: TGTGCCAGCAGCCAGGGTCCAGCTAATGAAAAACTGTTTTTT. Translating gives CASSQGPANEKLFF. J is TRBJ1-4 and V is TRBV7-9, with a tentative D call TRBD1 (5 bases). This CDR3 region has 14 residues. Looked up from germline, CDR1 is SEHNR and CDR2 is FQNEAQ (reference sequence). V dropped 5 bases and J dropped 3 bases, with 10 bases sitting between them.

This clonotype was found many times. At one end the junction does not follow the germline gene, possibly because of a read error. The CDR3 sequence is CASSLGGYGETQYF. In nucleotides, the CDR3 is TGTGCCAGCAGTTTAGGGGGATATGGGGAGACCCAGTACTTC. The chain recombines TRBV7-8 with TRBJ2-5; tentative D call: TRBD1 (6 bases). The CDR3 consists of 14 residues. Germline CDR1 and CDR2: SGHVS and FQNEAQ.

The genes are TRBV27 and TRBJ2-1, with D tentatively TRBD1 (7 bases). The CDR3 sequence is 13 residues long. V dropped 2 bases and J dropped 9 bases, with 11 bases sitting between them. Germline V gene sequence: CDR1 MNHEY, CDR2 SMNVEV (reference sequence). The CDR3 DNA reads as TGTGCCAGCAGTTTAAGACAGGGAGGTGAGCAGTTCTTC. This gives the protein CASSLRQGGEQFF.

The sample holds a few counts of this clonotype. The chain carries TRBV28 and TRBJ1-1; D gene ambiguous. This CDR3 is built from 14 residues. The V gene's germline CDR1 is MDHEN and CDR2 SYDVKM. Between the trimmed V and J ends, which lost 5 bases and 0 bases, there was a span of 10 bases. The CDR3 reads CASSKEQLNTEAFF. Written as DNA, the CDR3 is TGTGCCAGCAGTAAGGAACAGCTGAACACTGAAGCTTTCTTT.

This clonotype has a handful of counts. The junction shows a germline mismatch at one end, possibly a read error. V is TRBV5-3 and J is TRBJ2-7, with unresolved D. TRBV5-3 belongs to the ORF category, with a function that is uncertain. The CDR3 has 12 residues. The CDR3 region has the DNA TGTGCCAGCAGCTTCCACAGTTACGAGCAGTACTTC. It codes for CASSFHSYEQYF.

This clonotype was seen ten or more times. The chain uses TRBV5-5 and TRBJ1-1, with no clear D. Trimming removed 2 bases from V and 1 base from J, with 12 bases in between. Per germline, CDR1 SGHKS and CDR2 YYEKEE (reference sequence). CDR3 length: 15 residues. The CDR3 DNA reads TGTGCCAGCAGCTTCCTTCGTCAGCAGAACACTGAAGCTTTCTTT. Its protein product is CASSFLRQQNTEAFF.

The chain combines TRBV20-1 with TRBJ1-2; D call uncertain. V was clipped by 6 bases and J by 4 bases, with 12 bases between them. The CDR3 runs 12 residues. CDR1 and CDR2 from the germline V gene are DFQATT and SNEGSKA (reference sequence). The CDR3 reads CSATTQTYGYTF. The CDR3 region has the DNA TGCAGTGCAACCACCCAAACCTATGGCTACACCTTC.

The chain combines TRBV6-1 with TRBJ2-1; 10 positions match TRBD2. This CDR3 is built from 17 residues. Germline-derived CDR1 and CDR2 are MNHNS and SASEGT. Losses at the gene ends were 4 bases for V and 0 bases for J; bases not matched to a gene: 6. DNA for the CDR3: TGTGCCAGCAGTGCGCCACTAGCGGGGATCTCCTACAATGAGCAGTTCTTC. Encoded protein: CASSAPLAGISYNEQFF.

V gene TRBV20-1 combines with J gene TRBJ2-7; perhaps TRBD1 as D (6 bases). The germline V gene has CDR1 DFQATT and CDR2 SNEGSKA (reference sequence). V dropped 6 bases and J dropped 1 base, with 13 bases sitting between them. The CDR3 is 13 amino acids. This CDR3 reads CSAEGTFSYEQYF. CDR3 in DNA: TGCAGTGCCGAGGGGACATTTTCCTACGAGCAGTACTTC.

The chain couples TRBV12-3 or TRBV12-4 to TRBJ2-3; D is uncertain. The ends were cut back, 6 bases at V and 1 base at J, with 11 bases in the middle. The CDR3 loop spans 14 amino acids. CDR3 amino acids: CASRSSGRTDTQYF. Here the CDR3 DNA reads TGTGCCAGCAGGTCTTCTGGTCGCACAGATACGCAGTATTTT.

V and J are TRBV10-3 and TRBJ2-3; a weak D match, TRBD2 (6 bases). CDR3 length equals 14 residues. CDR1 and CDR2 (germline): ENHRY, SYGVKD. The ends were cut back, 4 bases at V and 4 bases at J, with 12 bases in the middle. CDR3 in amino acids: CAISGGLAADTQYF. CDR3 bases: TGTGCCATCAGTGGGGGACTCGCGGCAGATACGCAGTATTTT.

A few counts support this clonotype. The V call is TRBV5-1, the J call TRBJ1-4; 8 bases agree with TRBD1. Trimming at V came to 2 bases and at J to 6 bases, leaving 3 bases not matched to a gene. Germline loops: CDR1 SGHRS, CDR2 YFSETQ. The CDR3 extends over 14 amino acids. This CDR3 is CASSFQGADEKLFF. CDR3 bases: TGCGCCAGCAGCTTTCAGGGGGCAGATGAAAAACTGTTTTTT. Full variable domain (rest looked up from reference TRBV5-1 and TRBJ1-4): KAGVTQTPRYLIKTRGQQVTLSCSPISGHRSVSWYQQTPGQGLQFLFEYFSETQRNKGNFPGRFSGRQFSNSRSEMNVSTLELGDSALYLCASSFQGADEKLFFGSGTQLSVL.

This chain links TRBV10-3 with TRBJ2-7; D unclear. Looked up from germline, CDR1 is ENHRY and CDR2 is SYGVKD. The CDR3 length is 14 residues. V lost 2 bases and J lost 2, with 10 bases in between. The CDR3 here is CAISEALKPYEQYF. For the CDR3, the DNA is TGTGCCATCAGTGAGGCACTTAAGCCCTACGAGCAGTACTTC.

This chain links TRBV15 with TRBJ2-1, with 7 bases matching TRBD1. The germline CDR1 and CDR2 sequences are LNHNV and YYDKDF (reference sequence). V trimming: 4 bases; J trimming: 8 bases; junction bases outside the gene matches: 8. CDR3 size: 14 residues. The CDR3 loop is CATSNRGLADEQFF. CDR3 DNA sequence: TGTGCCACCAGCAATAGGGGGCTGGCTGATGAGCAGTTCTTC.

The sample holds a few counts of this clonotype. Written as DNA, the CDR3 is TGTGCCAGCAGCCCCTGGACGGGGGCCAACGTCCTGACTTTC. Translating gives CASSPWTGANVLTF. This sequence joins TRBV3-1 and TRBJ2-6; D uncertain. CDR1 and CDR2 (germline): LGHDT, YNNKEL (reference sequence). This CDR3 is built from 14 residues. V was shortened by 4 bases and J by 4 bases, with 8 bases between the two germline ends.

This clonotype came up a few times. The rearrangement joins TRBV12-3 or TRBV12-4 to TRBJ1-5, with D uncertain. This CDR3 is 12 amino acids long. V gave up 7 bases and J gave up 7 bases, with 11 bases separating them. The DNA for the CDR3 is TGTGCCAGCAATTTCGGGCAACAGCCCCAGCATTTT. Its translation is CASNFGQQPQHF.

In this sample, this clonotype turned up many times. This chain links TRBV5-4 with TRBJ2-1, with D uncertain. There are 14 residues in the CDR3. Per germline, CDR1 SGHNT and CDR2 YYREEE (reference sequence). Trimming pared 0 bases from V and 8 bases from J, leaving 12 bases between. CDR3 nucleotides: TGTGCCAGCAGCTTGGATATTACCATCCATGAGCAGTTCTTC. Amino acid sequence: CASSLDITIHEQFF. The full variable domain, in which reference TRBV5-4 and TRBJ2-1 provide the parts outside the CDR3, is ETGVTQSPTHLIKTRGQQVTLRCSSQSGHNTVSWYQQALGQGPQFIFQYYREEENGRGNFPPRFSGLQFPNYSSELNVNALELDDSALYLCASSLDITIHEQFFGPGTRLTVL.